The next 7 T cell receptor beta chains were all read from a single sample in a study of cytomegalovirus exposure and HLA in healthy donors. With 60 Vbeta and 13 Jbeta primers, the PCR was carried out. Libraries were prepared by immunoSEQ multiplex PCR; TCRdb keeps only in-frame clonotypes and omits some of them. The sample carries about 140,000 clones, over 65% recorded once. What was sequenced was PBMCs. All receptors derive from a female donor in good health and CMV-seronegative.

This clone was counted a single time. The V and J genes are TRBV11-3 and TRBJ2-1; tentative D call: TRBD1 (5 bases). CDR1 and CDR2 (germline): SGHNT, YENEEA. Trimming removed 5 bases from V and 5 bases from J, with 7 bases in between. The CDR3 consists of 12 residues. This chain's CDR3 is CASSQTDNEQFF. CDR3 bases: TGTGCCAGCAGCCAGACAGACAATGAGCAGTTCTTC. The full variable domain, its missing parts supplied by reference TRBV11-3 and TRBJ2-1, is EAGVVQSPRYKIIEKKQPVAFWCNPISGHNTLYWYLQNLGQGPELLIRYENEEAVDDSQLPKDRFSAERLKGVDSTLKIQPAELGDSAVYLCASSQTDNEQFFGPGTRLTVL.

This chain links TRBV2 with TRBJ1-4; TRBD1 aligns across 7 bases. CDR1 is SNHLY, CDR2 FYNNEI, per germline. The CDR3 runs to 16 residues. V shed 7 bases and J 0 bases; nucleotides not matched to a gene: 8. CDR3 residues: CASIRGQATTNEKLFF. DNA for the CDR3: TGTGCCAGCATCCGAGGACAGGCGACAACTAATGAAAAACTGTTTTTT.

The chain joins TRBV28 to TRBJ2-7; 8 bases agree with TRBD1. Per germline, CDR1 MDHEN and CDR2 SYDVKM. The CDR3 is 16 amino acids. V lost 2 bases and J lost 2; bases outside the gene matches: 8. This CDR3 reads CASSLNRDRRAYEQYF. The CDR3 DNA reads TGTGCCAGCAGTTTAAACCGGGACAGGAGAGCCTACGAGCAGTACTTC.

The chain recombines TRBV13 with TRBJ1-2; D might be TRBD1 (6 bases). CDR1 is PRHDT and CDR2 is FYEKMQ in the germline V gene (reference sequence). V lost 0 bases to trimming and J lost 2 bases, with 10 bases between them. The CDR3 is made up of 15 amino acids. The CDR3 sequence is CASSLGGHANYGYTF. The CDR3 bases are TGTGCCAGCAGCTTAGGGGGACATGCAAACTATGGCTACACCTTC.

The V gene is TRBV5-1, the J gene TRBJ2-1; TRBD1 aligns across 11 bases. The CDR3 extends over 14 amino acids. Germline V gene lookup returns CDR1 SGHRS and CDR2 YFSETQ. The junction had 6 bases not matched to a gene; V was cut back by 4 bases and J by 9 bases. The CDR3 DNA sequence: TGCGCCAGCAGCCCCCGGACAGGGGGCGGTGAGCAGTTCTTC. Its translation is CASSPRTGGGEQFF.

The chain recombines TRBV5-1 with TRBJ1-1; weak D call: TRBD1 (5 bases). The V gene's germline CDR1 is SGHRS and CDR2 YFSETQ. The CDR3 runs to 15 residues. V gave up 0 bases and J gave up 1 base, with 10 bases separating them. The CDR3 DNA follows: TGCGCCAGCAGCTTGGCCAGGGCAGGGAACACTGAAGCTTTCTTT. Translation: CASSLARAGNTEAFF. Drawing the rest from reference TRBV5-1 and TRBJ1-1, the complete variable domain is KAGVTQTPRYLIKTRGQQVTLSCSPISGHRSVSWYQQTPGQGLQFLFEYFSETQRNKGNFPGRFSGRQFSNSRSEMNVSTLELGDSALYLCASSLARAGNTEAFFGQGTRLTVV.

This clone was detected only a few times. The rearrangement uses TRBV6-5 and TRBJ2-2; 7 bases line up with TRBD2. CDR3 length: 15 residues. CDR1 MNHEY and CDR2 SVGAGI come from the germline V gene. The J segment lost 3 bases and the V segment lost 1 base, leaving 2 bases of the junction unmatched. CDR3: CASSYFGLDTGELFF. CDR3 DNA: TGTGCCAGCAGTTACTTTGGACTAGACACCGGGGAGCTGTTTTTT.